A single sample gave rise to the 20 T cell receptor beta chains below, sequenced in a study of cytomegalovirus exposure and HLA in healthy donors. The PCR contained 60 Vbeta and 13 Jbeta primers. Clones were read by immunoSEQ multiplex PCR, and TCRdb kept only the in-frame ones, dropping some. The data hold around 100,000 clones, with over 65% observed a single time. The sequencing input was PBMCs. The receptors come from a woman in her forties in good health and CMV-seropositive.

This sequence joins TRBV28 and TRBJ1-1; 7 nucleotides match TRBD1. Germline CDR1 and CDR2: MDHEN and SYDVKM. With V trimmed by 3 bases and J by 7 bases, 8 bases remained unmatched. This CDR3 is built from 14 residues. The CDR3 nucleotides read TGTGCCAGCAGTTTGCCCCAACAGGGGTTTGAAGCTTTCTTT. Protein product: CASSLPQQGFEAFF.

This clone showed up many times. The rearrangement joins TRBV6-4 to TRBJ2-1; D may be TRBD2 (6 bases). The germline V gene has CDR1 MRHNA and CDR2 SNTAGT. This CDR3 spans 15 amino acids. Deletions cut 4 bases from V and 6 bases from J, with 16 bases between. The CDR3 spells CASSASPGAGNEQFF. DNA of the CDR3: TGTGCCAGCAGTGCCTCCCCGGGAGCTGGCAATGAGCAGTTCTTC.

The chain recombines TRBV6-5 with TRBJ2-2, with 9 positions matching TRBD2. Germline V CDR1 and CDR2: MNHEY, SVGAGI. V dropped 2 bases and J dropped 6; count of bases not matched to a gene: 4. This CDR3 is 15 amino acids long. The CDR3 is CASSYLRGRAGELFF. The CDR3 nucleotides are TGTGCCAGCAGTTACCTTCGCGGGAGGGCCGGGGAGCTGTTTTTT.

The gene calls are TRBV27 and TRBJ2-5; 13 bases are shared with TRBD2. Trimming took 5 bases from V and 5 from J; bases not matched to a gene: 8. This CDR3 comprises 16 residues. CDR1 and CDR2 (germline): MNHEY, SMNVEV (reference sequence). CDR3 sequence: CASSPRLAGGRETQYF. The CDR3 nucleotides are TGTGCCAGCAGTCCAAGACTAGCGGGAGGCCGGGAGACCCAGTACTTC.

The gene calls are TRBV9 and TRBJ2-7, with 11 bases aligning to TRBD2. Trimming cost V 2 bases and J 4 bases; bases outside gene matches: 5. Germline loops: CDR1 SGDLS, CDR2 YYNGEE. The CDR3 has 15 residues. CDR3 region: CASSVATSGIYEQYF. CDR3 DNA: TGTGCCAGCAGCGTTGCGACTAGCGGGATTTACGAGCAGTACTTC.

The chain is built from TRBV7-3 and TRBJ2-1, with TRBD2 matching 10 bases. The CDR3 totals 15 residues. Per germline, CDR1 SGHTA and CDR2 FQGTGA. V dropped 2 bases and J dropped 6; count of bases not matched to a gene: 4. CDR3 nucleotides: TGTGCCAGCAGCTTAGGGGCTAGCGGGAGCAATGAGCAGTTCTTC. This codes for CASSLGASGSNEQFF.

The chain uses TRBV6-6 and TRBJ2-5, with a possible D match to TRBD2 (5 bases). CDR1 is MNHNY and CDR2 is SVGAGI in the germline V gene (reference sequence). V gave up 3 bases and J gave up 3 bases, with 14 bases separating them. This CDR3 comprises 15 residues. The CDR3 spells CASSYYSGVEETQYF. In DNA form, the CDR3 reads TGTGCCAGCAGTTATTATTCCGGGGTTGAAGAGACCCAGTACTTC.

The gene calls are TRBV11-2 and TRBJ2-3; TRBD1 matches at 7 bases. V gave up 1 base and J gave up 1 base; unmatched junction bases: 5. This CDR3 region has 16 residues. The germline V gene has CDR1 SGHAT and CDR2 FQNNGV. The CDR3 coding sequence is TGTGCCAGCAGCTTAGGACAGGGAATAGGCACAGATACGCAGTATTTT. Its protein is CASSLGQGIGTDTQYF. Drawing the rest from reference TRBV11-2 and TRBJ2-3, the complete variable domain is EAGVAQSPRYKIIEKRQSVAFWCNPISGHATLYWYQQILGQGPKLLIQFQNNGVVDDSQLPKDRFSAERLKGVDSTLKIQPAKLEDSAVYLCASSLGQGIGTDTQYFGPGTRLTVL.

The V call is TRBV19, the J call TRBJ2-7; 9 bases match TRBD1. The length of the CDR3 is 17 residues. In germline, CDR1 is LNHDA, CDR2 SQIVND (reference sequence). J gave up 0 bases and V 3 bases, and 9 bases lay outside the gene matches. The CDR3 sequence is CASSMRDRAGASYEQYF. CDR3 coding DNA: TGTGCCAGTAGTATGAGGGACAGGGCCGGAGCCTCCTACGAGCAGTACTTC.

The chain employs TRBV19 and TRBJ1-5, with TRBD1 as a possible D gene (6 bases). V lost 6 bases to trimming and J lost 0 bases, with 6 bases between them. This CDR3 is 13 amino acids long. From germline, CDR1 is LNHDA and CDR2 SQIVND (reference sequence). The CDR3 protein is CASRGASNQPQHF. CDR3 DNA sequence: TGTGCCAGTAGGGGGGCTAGCAATCAGCCCCAGCATTTT.

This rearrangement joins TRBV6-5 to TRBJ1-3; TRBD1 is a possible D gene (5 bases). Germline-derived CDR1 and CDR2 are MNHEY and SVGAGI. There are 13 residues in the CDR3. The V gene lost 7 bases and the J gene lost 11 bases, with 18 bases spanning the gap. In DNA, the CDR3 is TGTGCCAGCACCACACGCTGGGGACTCCCCATATATTTT. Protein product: CASTTRWGLPIYF.

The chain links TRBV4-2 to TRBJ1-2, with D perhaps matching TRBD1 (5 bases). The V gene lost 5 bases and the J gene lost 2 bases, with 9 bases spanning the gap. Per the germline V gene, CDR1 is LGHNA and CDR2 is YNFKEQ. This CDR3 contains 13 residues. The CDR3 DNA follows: TGTGCCAGCAGCTGGAGACAGAACTATGGCTACACCTTC. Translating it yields CASSWRQNYGYTF.

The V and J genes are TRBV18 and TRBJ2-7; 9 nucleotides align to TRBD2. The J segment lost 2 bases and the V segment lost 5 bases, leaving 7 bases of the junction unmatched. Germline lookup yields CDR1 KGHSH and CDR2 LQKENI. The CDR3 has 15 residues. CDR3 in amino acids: CASSETSGNPYEQYF. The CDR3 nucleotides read TGTGCCAGCTCAGAGACTAGCGGAAATCCCTACGAGCAGTACTTC.

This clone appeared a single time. The CDR3 here is CASSLGAHPGGTQYF. The CDR3 nucleotides are TGTGCCAGCAGTTTGGGGGCCCATCCCGGTGGGACCCAGTACTTC. The chain employs TRBV28 and TRBJ2-5, with D tentatively TRBD1 (6 bases). The CDR3 is 15 residues long. CDR1 is MDHEN, CDR2 SYDVKM, per germline. V was pared by 3 bases and J by 7 bases, with 18 bases between. Filled out from reference TRBV28 and TRBJ2-5, the complete variable domain reads DVKVTQSSRYLVKRTGEKVFLECVQDMDHENMFWYRQDPGLGLRLIYFSYDVKMKEKGDIPEGYSVSREKKERFSLILESASTNQTSMYLCASSLGAHPGGTQYFGPGTRLLVL.

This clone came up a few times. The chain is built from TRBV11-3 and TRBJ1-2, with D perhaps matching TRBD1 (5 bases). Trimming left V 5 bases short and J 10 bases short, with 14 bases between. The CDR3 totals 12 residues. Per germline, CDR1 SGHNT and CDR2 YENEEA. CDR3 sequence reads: CASSPFDRAYTF. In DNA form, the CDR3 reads TGTGCCAGCAGCCCCTTCGACAGAGCCTACACCTTC.

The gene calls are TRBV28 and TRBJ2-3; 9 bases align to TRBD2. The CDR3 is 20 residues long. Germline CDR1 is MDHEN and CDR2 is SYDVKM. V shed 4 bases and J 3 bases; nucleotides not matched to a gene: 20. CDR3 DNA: TGTGCCAGCAGTTACCCCAACCGCCTTGGGGCGGGAGGGGGGACAGATACGCAGTATTTT. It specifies CASSYPNRLGAGGGTDTQYF.

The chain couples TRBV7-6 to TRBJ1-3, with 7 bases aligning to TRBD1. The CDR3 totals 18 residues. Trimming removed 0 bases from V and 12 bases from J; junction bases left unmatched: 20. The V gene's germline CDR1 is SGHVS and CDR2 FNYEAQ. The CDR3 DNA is TGTGCCAGCAGCTTAGCGCCAGGGGGGCCAACCAACCCTCCCAGCATATATTTT. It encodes CASSLAPGGPTNPPSIYF.

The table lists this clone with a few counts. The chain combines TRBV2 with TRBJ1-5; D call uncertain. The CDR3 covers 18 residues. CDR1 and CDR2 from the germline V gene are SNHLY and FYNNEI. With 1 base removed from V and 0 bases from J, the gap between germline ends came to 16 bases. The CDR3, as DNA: TGTGCCAGCAGTGAAGGCCTCGTAAACTATTATAGCAATCAGCCCCAGCATTTT. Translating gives CASSEGLVNYYSNQPQHF.

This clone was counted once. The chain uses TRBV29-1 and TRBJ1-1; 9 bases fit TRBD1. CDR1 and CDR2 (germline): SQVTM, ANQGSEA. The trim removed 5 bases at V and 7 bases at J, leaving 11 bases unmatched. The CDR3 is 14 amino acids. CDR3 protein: CSVFDRGGDVEAFF. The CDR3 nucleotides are TGCAGCGTTTTCGACAGGGGGGGGGACGTTGAAGCTTTCTTT.

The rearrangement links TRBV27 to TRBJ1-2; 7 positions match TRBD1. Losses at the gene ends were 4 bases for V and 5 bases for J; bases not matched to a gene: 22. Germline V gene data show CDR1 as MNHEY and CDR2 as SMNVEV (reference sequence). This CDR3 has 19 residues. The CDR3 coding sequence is TGTGCCAGCAGTTCTTCCCGTGGTGGGGGACAGCTGGTCTTTTATGGCTACACCTTC. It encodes CASSSSRGGGQLVFYGYTF.